The sequence of this TCR beta chain was determined in a study of blood T cell repertoires in COVID-19. Study information: COVID-19 samples collected from the United States, Italy and Spain covered acute and convalescent phases. In each case, the material was cDNA or gDNA derived from T cells, B-cell-depleted T cells, or PBMCs.

In the source study's methods: Nucleated cell number was recorded as an estimate derived from reference gene primer amplification. Here immunoSEQ multiplex PCR was the method, and the copy in TCRdb shows in-frame clones only, minus some. D and trimming were read from the DNA, whereas the V and J calls and clone size are those reported in that table. The sample records some 290,000 clones, roughly nine tenths being singletons. Seattle's cohort entered during active infection and was followed longitudinally. This receptor was identified in a woman aged 25 to 39 with COVID-19, enrolled during active disease. Sample: peripheral blood.

CDR3 DNA sequence: TGTGCCAGCAGCCAAACCAGCGGGGGGGTGGATACGCAGTATTTT. Translating gives CASSQTSGGVDTQYF. This rearrangement joins TRBV3-1 (or the pseudogene TRBV3-2) to TRBJ2-3; 10 nucleotides align to TRBD2. This CDR3 region has 15 residues. Trimming removed 2 bases from V and 6 bases from J; junction bases left unmatched: 5. Germline V gene sequence: CDR1 LGHDT, CDR2 YNNKEL (reference sequence).